The entry below describes one T cell receptor beta chain. What it binds is unknown. This record belongs to a study of graft-versus-host responses after intestinal transplantation. Study-wide background: Tacrolimus plus steroids were given to all recipients for approximately three years, preceded by anti-thymocyte globulin induction.

Study-level points and caveats: The study found high graft-versus-host to host-versus-graft clonal ratios in allografts of patients with graft-donor T cell macrochimerism.

Method: immunoSEQ multiplex PCR; TCRdb's copy keeps in-frame clones and lacks some. The data hold over 85,000 clones, with roughly 91% observed a single time. V lost 9 bases to trimming and J lost 8 bases, with 19 bases between them. This CDR3 has 14 residues. Per the germline V gene, CDR1 is LNHDA and CDR2 is SQIVND (reference sequence). The chain combines TRBV19 with TRBJ1-4; maybe TRBD1 (5 bases). The source was unstimulated CD4+ T cells sorted from spleen or lymph node cells, collected before transplant. This TCR came from a human donor who was the organ donor for an intestinal transplant. The DNA of the CDR3 is TGTGCCAGCTCACAGGCGCGGGAACGAGAAAAACTGTTTTTT. It specifies CASSQAREREKLFF.